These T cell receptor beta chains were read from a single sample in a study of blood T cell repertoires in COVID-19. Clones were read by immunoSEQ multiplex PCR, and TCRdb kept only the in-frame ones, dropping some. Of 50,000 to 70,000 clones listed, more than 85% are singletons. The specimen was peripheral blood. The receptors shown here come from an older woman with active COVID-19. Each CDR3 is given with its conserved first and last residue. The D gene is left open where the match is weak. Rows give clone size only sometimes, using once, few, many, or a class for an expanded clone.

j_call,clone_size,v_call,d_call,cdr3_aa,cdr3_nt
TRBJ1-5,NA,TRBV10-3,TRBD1,CAISPTGASQPQHF,TGTGCCATCAGCCCGACAGGGGCGTCTCAGCCCCAGCATTTT
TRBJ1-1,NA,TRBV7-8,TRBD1,CASSPRTGGVEAFF,TGTGCCAGCAGCCCGCGGACAGGAGGGGTTGAAGCTTTCTTT
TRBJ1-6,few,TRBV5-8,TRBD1,CASSSAGTAYNSPLHF,TGTGCCAGCAGCTCCGCCGGGACAGCCTATAATTCACCCCTCCACTTT
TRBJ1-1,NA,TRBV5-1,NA,CASSLEGGITEAFF,TGCGCCAGCAGCTTGGAGGGGGGGATCACTGAAGCTTTCTTT
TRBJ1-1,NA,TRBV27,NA,CASSEEENTEAFF,TGTGCCAGCAGCGAGGAGGAGAACACTGAAGCTTTCTTT
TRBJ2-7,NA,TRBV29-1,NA,CSGRSASYEQYF,TGCAGCGGGAGGTCTGCCTCCTACGAGCAGTACTTC
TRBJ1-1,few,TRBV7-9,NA,CASSLDGKGGAFF,TGTGCCAGCAGCCTGGATGGGAAAGGAGGCGCTTTCTTT
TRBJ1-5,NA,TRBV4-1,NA,CASSHVRGAGNQPQHF,TGCGCCAGCAGCCACGTGCGGGGCGCGGGCAATCAGCCCCAGCATTTT
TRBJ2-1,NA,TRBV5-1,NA,CASSFASGDNEQFF,TGCGCCAGCAGCTTTGCCAGCGGAGACAATGAGCAGTTCTTC
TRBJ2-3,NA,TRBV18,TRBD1,CASSPPGQGSPDTQYF,TGTGCCAGCTCACCACCGGGACAGGGGAGTCCAGATACGCAGTATTTT
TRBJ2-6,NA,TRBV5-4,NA,CASSLGTYSGANVLTF,TGTGCCAGCAGCTTGGGGACTTACTCTGGGGCCAACGTCCTGACTTTC
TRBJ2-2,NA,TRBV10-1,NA,CASSGGPNTGELFF,TGCGCCAGCAGCGGGGGTCCGAACACCGGGGAGCTGTTTTTT
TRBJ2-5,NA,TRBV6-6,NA,CASSPWTKKETQYF,TGTGCCAGCAGCCCCTGGACAAAAAAAGAGACCCAGTACTTC
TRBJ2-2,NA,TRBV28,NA,CASSSPGGVRPGELFF,TGTGCCAGCAGTTCGCCTGGCGGGGTGCGGCCCGGGGAGCTGTTTTTT
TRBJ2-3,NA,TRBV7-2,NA,CASTGVVDTQYF,TGTGCCAGCACAGGCGTGGTAGATACGCAGTATTTT
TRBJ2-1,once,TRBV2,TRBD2,CASSGGRGDEQFF,TGTGCCAGCAGTGGCGGGAGAGGCGATGAGCAGTTCTTC
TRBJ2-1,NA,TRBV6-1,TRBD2,CASSEPGLGAYNEQFF,TGTGCCAGCAGTGAACCGGGACTAGGGGCGTACAATGAGCAGTTCTTC
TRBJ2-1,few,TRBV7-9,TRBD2,CASSLRTSGRSYNEQFF,TGTGCCAGCAGCTTAAGGACTAGCGGGAGGTCCTACAATGAGCAGTTCTTC
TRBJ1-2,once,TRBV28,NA,CASSLLSRANYGYTF,TGTGCCAGCAGTTTACTATCCAGGGCCAACTATGGCTACACCTTC
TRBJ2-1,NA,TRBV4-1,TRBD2,CASSQGGGSYNEQFF,TGCGCCAGCAGCCAGGGGGGGGGCTCCTACAATGAGCAGTTCTTC
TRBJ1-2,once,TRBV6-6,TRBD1,CASSSPDRGYGYTF,TGTGCCAGCAGTTCTCCGGACAGGGGCTATGGCTACACCTTC
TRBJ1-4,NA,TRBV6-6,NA,CASSPRTENEKLFF,TGTGCCAGCAGTCCCCGGACAGAGAATGAAAAACTGTTTTTT